The 7 T cell receptor beta chains presented below share a single source sample, sequenced in a study of CD8 T cells in ankylosing spondylitis. Study-level points and caveats: Among TCR beta sequences, a motif of under ten highly homologous variants appeared characteristic of ankylosing spondylitis blood.

TCRdb fed the 5' RACE reads into MiXCR, producing one record per CDR3 protein. The repertoire includes almost 400,000 distinct CDR3 sequences, 20% to 25% of them detected once, and about 16% sits in the top ten. These receptors are not linked to any known antigen. The source material was blood, either unsorted or a sorted T cell fraction (not recorded which). The source is a male donor with ankylosing spondylitis.

This chain links TRBV11-2 with TRBJ2-1; TRBD2 aligns across 11 bases. Germline CDR1 reads SGHAT; CDR2 reads FQNNGV. The CDR3 extends over 13 amino acids. The V and J ends lost 10 bases and 4 bases, in that order; junction bases with no gene match: 3. CDR3 loop: CATGTSGYNEQFF. The CDR3, as DNA: TGTGCCACCGGGACTAGCGGATACAATGAGCAGTTCTTC.

There are a few counts of this clonotype. This CDR3 is CAISTQVASYEQYF. The CDR3 nucleotides are TGTGCCATCAGTACCCAGGTCGCCTCCTACGAGCAGTACTTC. The V call is TRBV10-3, the J call TRBJ2-7, with unresolved D. The CDR3 is 14 amino acids. V was shortened by 5 bases and J by 0 bases, with 11 bases between the two germline ends. Germline CDR1 ENHRY, CDR2 SYGVKD.

The chain couples TRBV7-3 to TRBJ2-7; 7 bases align to TRBD1. After removal of 2 bases from V and 3 bases from J, the junction contained 7 bases not matched to a gene. Germline CDR1 SGHTA, CDR2 FQGTGA. This CDR3 comprises 15 residues. CDR3 sequence (DNA): TGTGCCAGCAGCTTAGGGGTGACAGGGATCTACGAGCAGTACTTC. Its translation: CASSLGVTGIYEQYF.

The V and J genes are TRBV4-3 and TRBJ2-7; D is possibly TRBD2 (6 bases). Per germline, CDR1 LGHNA and CDR2 YSLEER. CDR3 length equals 14 residues. The germline V and J ends were trimmed by 0 bases and 3 bases, with 9 bases remaining between them. DNA for the CDR3: TGCGCCAGCAGCCAAGACCGTAGCGGCTACGAGCAGTACTTC. Translating gives CASSQDRSGYEQYF.

This clonotype was observed a few times. The chain employs TRBV12-3 or TRBV12-4 and TRBJ2-7; 7 bases are shared with TRBD2. This CDR3 has 14 amino acids. J gave up 9 bases and V 1 base, and 9 bases lay outside the gene matches. The CDR3: CASSLERDFSRQYF. The DNA of the CDR3 is TGTGCCAGCAGTTTAGAGCGGGACTTTTCTCGGCAGTACTTC.

V is TRBV15 and J is TRBJ2-1; D tentatively reads TRBD1 or TRBD2 (5 bases each). The CDR3 covers 16 residues. The V gene lost 5 bases and the J gene lost 7 bases, with 21 bases spanning the gap. Germline CDR1 is LNHNV and CDR2 is YYDKDF (reference sequence). CDR3 protein: CATSSNRDPWFNEQFF. The CDR3 region has the DNA TGTGCCACCAGCTCCAACCGGGACCCGTGGTTTAATGAGCAGTTCTTC.

This clonotype was recorded at least ten times. The chain employs TRBV10-3 and TRBJ2-1; D is possibly TRBD1 or TRBD2 (5 bases each). The germline gives CDR1 ENHRY, CDR2 SYGVKD. V dropped 8 bases and J dropped 5 bases, with 28 bases sitting between them. The CDR3 is made up of 18 amino acids. CDR3 in amino acids: CAIRGRGAEPGSHNEQFF. CDR3 bases: TGTGCCATCCGGGGCCGAGGAGCGGAACCAGGGAGTCACAATGAGCAGTTCTTC.